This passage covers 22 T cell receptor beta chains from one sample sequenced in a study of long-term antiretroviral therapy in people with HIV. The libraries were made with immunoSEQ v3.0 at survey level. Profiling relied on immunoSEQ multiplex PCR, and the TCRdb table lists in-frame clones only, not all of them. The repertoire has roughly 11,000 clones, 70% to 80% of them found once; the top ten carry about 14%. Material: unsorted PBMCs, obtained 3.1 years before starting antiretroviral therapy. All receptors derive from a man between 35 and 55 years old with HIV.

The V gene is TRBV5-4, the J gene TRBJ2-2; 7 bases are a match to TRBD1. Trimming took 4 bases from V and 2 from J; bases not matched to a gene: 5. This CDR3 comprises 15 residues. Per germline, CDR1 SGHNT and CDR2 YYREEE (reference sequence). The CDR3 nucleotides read TGTGCCAGCAGCGTGGGACAGTTCAACACCGGGGAGCTGTTTTTT. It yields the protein CASSVGQFNTGELFF.

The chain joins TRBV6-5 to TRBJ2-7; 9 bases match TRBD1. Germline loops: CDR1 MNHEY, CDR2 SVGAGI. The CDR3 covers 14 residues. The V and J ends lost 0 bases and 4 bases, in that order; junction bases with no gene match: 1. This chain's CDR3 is CASSYSDRGYEQYF. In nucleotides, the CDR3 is TGTGCCAGCAGTTACTCGGACAGGGGTTACGAGCAGTACTTC.

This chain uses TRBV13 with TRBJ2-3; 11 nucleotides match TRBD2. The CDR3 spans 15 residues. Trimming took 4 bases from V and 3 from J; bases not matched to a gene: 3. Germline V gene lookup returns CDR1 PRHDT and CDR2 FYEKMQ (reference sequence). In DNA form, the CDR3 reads TGTGCCAGCAGCTCACTAGCGGGAGAGACAGATACGCAGTATTTT. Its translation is CASSSLAGETDTQYF.

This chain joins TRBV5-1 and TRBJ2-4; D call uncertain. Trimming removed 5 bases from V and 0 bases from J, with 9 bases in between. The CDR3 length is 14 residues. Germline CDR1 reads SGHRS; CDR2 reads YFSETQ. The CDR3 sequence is CASSIDPAKNIQYF. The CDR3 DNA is TGCGCCAGCAGTATCGACCCAGCCAAAAACATTCAGTACTTC.

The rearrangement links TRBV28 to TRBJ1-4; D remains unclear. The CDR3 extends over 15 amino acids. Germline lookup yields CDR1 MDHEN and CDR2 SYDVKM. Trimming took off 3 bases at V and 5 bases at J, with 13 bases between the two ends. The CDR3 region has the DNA TGTGCCAGCAGTTTTGGTCGGGAGAACAATGAAAAACTGTTTTTT. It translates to CASSFGRENNEKLFF.

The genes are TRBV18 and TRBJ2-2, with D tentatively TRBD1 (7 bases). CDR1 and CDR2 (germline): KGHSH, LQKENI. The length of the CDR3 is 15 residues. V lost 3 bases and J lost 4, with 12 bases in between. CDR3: CASSPRQGGTGELFF. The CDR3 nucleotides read TGTGCCAGCTCACCCCGACAGGGAGGCACCGGGGAGCTGTTTTTT.

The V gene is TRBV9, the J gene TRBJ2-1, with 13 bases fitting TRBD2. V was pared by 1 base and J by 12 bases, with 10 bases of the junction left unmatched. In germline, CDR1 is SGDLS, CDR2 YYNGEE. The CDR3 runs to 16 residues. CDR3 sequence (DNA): TGTGCCAGCAGCGTATTGTCCGGGACTAGCGGGATTTTGCAGTTCTTC. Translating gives CASSVLSGTSGILQFF.

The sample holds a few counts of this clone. CDR3 region: CASSQGLGAPQPQHF. CDR3 nucleotide sequence: TGCGCCAGCAGTCAAGGACTGGGAGCCCCCCAGCCCCAGCATTTT. This chain links TRBV23-1 with TRBJ1-5, with unresolved D. TRBV23-1 is filed as an ORF, its function uncertain. Trimming pared 2 bases from V and 7 bases from J, leaving 15 bases between. The CDR3 covers 15 residues.

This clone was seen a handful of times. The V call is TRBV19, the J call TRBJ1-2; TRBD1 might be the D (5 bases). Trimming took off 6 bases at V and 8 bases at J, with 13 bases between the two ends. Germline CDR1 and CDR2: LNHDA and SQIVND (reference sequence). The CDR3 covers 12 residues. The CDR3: CASSSQVPGYTF. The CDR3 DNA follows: TGTGCCAGTAGCTCACAGGTTCCCGGCTACACCTTC.

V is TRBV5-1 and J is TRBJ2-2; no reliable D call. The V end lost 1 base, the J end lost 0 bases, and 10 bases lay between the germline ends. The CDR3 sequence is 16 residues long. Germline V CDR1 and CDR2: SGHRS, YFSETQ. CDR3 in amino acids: CASSLLRATNTGELFF. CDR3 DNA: TGCGCCAGCAGCTTGCTGCGAGCCACGAACACCGGGGAGCTGTTTTTT.

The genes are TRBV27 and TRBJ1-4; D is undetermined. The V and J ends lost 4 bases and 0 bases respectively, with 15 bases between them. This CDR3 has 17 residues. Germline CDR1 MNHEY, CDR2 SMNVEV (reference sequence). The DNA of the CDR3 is TGTGCCAGCAGTTCGGCGGTCGACTTTGCAACTAATGAAAAACTGTTTTTT. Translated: CASSSAVDFATNEKLFF. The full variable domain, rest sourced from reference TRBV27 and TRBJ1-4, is EAQVTQNPRYLITVTGKKLTVTCSQNMNHEYMSWYRQDPGLGLRQIYYSMNVEVTDKGDVPEGYKVSRKEKRNFPLILESPSPNQTSLYFCASSSAVDFATNEKLFFGSGTQLSVL.

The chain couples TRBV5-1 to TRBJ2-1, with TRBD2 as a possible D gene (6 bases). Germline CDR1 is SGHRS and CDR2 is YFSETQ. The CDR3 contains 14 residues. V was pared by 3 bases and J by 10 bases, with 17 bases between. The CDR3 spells CASSSGTWGLEQFF. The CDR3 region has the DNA TGCGCCAGCAGCTCCGGGACTTGGGGTCTCGAGCAGTTCTTC. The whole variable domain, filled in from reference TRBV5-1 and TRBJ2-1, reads KAGVTQTPRYLIKTRGQQVTLSCSPISGHRSVSWYQQTPGQGLQFLFEYFSETQRNKGNFPGRFSGRQFSNSRSEMNVSTLELGDSALYLCASSSGTWGLEQFFGPGTRLTVL.

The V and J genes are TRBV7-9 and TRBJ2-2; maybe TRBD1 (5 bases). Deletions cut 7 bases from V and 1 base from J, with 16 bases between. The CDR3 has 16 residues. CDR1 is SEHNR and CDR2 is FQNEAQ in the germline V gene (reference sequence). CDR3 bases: TGTGCCAGCATCGAAGGGAAGGGGTGGAACACCGGGGAGCTGTTTTTT. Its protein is CASIEGKGWNTGELFF.

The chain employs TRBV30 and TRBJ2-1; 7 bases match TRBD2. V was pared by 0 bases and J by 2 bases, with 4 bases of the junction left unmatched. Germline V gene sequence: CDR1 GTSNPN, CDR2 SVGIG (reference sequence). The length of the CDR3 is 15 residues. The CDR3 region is CAWSVLLAAYNEQFF. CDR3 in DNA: TGTGCCTGGAGTGTGTTGCTAGCGGCCTACAATGAGCAGTTCTTC.

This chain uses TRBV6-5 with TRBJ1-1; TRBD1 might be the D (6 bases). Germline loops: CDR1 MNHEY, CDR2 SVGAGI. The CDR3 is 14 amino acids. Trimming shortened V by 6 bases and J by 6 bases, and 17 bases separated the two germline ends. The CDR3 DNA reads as TGTGCCAGCAGCCAAGGACAGACGGGCTCTGAAGCTTTCTTT. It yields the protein CASSQGQTGSEAFF.

In DNA, the CDR3 is TGTGCCATTTGGCCCAGACTATCTAGCACAGATACGCAGTATTTT. This sequence encodes CAIWPRLSSTDTQYF. V usage is TRBV28 and J usage is TRBJ2-3; the D gene is possibly TRBD2 (5 bases). CDR1 and CDR2 from the germline V gene are MDHEN and SYDVKM. The ends were cut back, 10 bases at V and 0 bases at J, with 17 bases in the middle. The CDR3 consists of 15 residues.

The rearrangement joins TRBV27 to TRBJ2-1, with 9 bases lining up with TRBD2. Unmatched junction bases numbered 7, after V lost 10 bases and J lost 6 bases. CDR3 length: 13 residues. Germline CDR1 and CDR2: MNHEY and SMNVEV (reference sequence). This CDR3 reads CATIAGDPNEQFF. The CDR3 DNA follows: TGTGCCACCATAGCGGGAGACCCCAATGAGCAGTTCTTC.

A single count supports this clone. Here the CDR3 reads CASSLAASGSPYEQYF. The CDR3 DNA sequence: TGTGCCAGCAGTTTAGCGGCTAGCGGGTCCCCCTACGAGCAGTACTTC. V and J are TRBV27 and TRBJ2-7, with TRBD2 identical over 8 bases. V shed 2 bases, J shed 2 bases, and the junction held 8 bases outside the gene matches. Germline V gives CDR1 MNHEY, CDR2 SMNVEV (reference sequence). The CDR3 length is 16 residues.

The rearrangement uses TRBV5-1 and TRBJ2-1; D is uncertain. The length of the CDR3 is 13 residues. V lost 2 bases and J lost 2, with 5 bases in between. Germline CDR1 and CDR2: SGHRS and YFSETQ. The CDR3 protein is CASSFNTYNEQFF. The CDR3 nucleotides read TGCGCCAGCAGCTTCAACACCTACAATGAGCAGTTCTTC.

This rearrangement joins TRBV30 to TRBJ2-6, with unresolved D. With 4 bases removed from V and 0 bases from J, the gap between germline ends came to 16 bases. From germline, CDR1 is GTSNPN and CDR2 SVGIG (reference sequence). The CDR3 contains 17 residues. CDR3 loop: CAWTPSGSHSGANVLTF. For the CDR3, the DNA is TGTGCCTGGACCCCAAGTGGCAGCCACTCTGGGGCCAACGTCCTGACTTTC. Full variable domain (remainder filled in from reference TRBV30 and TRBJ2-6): SQTIHQWPATLVQPVGSPLSLECTVEGTSNPNLYWYRQAAGRGLQLLFYSVGIGQISSEVPQNLSASRPQDRQFILSSKKLLLSDSGFYLCAWTPSGSHSGANVLTFGAGSRLTVL.

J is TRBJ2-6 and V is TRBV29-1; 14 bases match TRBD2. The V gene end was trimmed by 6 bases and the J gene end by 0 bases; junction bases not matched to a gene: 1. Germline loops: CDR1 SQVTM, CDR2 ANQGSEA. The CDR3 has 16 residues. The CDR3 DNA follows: TGCAGCGTAGGGACTAGCGGGGGCTCTGGGGCCAACGTCCTGACTTTC. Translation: CSVGTSGGSGANVLTF.

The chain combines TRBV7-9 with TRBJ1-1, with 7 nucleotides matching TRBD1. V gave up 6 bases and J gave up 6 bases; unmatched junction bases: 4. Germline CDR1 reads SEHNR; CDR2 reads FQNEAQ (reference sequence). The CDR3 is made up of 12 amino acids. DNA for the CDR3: TGTGCCAGCAGACTCACAGGGGCTGAAGCTTTCTTT. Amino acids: CASRLTGAEAFF.